Presented here are 14 T cell receptor beta chains from one specimen sequenced in a study of blood T cells in healthy people across ages. Next came a second PCR, run for roughly 6 to 11 cycles, which used a sample-barcoded 5' primer along with a J-beta primer mix. TCRdb processed the 5' RACE reads anew with MiXCR; each CDR3 protein has one entry. The sample holds approximately 680,000 distinct CDR3 sequences, approximately 29% seen once. The sequencing sample was made of blood. The receptor set was obtained from a woman older than 75 in good health.

This rearrangement joins TRBV12-3 or TRBV12-4 to TRBJ2-3; D is possibly TRBD2 (5 bases). The CDR3 sequence is 11 residues long. V dropped 9 bases and J dropped 5 bases, with 9 bases sitting between them. CDR3 sequence: CARGRGDTQYF. CDR3 DNA: TGTGCCAGAGGGAGAGGAGATACGCAGTATTTT.

This clonotype came up many times. This sequence joins TRBV20-1 and TRBJ1-2; D call uncertain. The CDR3 loop spans 15 amino acids. Trimming removed 0 bases at V and 3 bases at J, with 14 bases between. The germline gives CDR1 DFQATT, CDR2 SNEGSKA (reference sequence). CDR3 sequence (DNA): TGCAGTGCTAGAGATCCCCTCCACGGGGACTATGGCTACACCTTC. Amino acids: CSARDPLHGDYGYTF.

The J gene is TRBJ2-5, the V gene TRBV7-2; D remains unclear. Judging by the DNA end, TRBJ2-7 fits better; the J call may be wrong. Germline CDR1 is SGHTA and CDR2 is FQGNSA. The CDR3 consists of 16 residues. The CDR3 bases are TGTGCCAGCAGCTTAGTTAGTGTAGGGCCCAACTACGAGCAGTACTTC. This translates into CASSLVSVGPNYEQYF.

This clonotype was seen once. CDR3 nucleotide sequence: TGCAGCGTCCAAGGGACAGGGGCCTACAATGAGCAGTTCTTC. This translates into CSVQGTGAYNEQFF. The rearrangement uses TRBV29-1 and TRBJ2-1; TRBD1 agrees at 10 bases. The CDR3 is 14 residues long. The junction had 4 bases not matched to a gene; V was cut back by 6 bases and J by 2 bases. Germline assignment: CDR1 SQVTM and CDR2 ANQGSEA.

The V gene is TRBV7-3, the J gene TRBJ1-1; 9 bases agree with TRBD1. Germline assignment: CDR1 SGHTA and CDR2 FQGTGA. V shed 5 bases and J 7 bases; nucleotides not matched to a gene: 11. The CDR3 is 15 amino acids. In DNA form, the CDR3 reads TGTGCCAGCAGCGAAAGGGGGACAGGGTTTGGTGAAGCTTTCTTT. This encodes CASSERGTGFGEAFF.

As to this clonotype: Given a much more abundant clone one base away, this may be a read error. The rearrangement uses TRBV5-1 and TRBJ2-3, with 9 bases that match TRBD2. This CDR3 is built from 16 residues. Germline V gene sequence: CDR1 SGHRS, CDR2 YFSETQ. With V trimmed by 6 bases and J by 0 bases, 8 bases remained unmatched. The CDR3 loop is CASTPLAGRSTDTQYF. Here the CDR3 DNA reads TGCGCCAGCACCCCTCTAGCGGGACGAAGCACAGATACGCAGTATTTT.

Worth noting for this clonotype: A much bigger clone sits one base away, suggesting this may be a read error. This rearrangement joins TRBV2 to TRBJ2-5; the match to TRBD2 covers 7 bases. The V segment lost 6 bases and the J segment 11 bases; nucleotides outside the gene matches: 15. Germline assignment: CDR1 SNHLY and CDR2 FYNNEI. This CDR3 is 14 amino acids long. The CDR3, as DNA: TGTGCCAGCAGGGAGACTAGCTTTAGGTATGAGCAGTACTTC. Amino acids: CASRETSFRYEQYF.

Many counts were recorded for this clonotype. The chain carries TRBV6-1 and TRBJ2-3; D is perhaps TRBD1 (6 bases). With 2 bases removed from V and 0 bases from J, the gap between germline ends came to 9 bases. CDR1 and CDR2 from the germline V gene are MNHNS and SASEGT. The CDR3 has 15 residues. This CDR3 is CASSELGASTDTQYF. As DNA, the CDR3 is TGTGCCAGCAGTGAATTGGGGGCGAGCACAGATACGCAGTATTTT.

This clonotype was counted ten times or more. This chain's CDR3 is CAWSVGGGANEQFF. CDR3 in DNA: TGTGCCTGGAGTGTCGGCGGGGGGGCGAATGAGCAGTTCTTC. The rearrangement links TRBV30 to TRBJ2-1, with 9 bases identical to TRBD2. Germline CDR1 is GTSNPN and CDR2 is SVGIG (reference sequence). Losses at the gene ends were 0 bases for V and 7 bases for J; bases not matched to a gene: 4. The CDR3 covers 14 residues.

There are many counts of this clonotype. Here the CDR3 reads CASSLVPGQETQYF. The CDR3 DNA is TGTGCCAGCAGCTTAGTTCCGGGTCAAGAGACCCAGTACTTC. V gene TRBV7-9 combines with J gene TRBJ2-5; D gene uncertain. The V and J ends lost 1 base and 2 bases respectively, with 8 bases between them. Germline values: CDR1 SEHNR, CDR2 FQNEAQ (reference sequence). This CDR3 has 14 residues. The variable domain in full, completed from reference TRBV7-9 and TRBJ2-5, reads DTGVSQNPRHKITKRGQNVTFRCDPISEHNRLYWYRQTLGQGPEFLTYFQNEAQLEKSRLLSDRFSAERPKGSFSTLEIQRTEQGDSAMYLCASSLVPGQETQYFGPGTRLLVL.

The chain has TRBV19 and TRBJ1-2; 11 positions match TRBD1. The CDR3 is 14 residues long. The V and J ends lost 6 bases and 8 bases, in that order; junction bases with no gene match: 8. Germline V gives CDR1 LNHDA, CDR2 SQIVND (reference sequence). CDR3 in DNA: TGTGCCAGTAGGACGGACAGGGGGCGACACGGCTACACCTTC. This gives the protein CASRTDRGRHGYTF.

This clonotype was found a few times. The gene calls are TRBV7-8 and TRBJ1-2; unclear D gene. V was shortened by 0 bases and J by 5 bases, with 16 bases between the two germline ends. Germline values: CDR1 SGHVS, CDR2 FQNEAQ. The CDR3 length is 16 residues. The CDR3 DNA sequence: TGTGCCAGCAGCTTAGCGTCCGGTGGAGCAGGTTATGGCTACACCTTC. Translation gives CASSLASGGAGYGYTF.

This clonotype was observed at least ten times. This chain links TRBV6-2 or TRBV6-3 with TRBJ1-6; 8 bases match TRBD1. Germline V CDR1 and CDR2: MNHEY, SVGEGT. There are 13 residues in the CDR3. V trimming: 8 bases; J trimming: 10 bases; junction bases outside the gene matches: 7. The CDR3 loop is CASQDRGGSPLHF. The CDR3, as DNA: TGTGCCAGCCAAGACAGGGGTGGCTCACCCCTCCACTTT.

V gene TRBV7-2 combines with J gene TRBJ2-7; 8 positions agree with TRBD1. The germline V gene has CDR1 SGHTA and CDR2 FQGNSA. This CDR3 region has 15 residues. V shed 4 bases and J 1 base; nucleotides not matched to a gene: 6. CDR3 protein: CASSSGTGQSYEQYF. CDR3 coding DNA: TGTGCCAGCAGCTCCGGGACAGGTCAATCCTACGAGCAGTACTTC. The complete variable domain, with remaining parts taken from reference TRBV7-2 and TRBJ2-7, reads GAGVSQSPSNKVTEKGKDVELRCDPISGHTALYWYRQSLGQGLEFLIYFQGNSAPDKSGLPSDRFSAERTGGSVSTLTIQRTQQEDSAVYLCASSSGTGQSYEQYFGPGTRLTVT.